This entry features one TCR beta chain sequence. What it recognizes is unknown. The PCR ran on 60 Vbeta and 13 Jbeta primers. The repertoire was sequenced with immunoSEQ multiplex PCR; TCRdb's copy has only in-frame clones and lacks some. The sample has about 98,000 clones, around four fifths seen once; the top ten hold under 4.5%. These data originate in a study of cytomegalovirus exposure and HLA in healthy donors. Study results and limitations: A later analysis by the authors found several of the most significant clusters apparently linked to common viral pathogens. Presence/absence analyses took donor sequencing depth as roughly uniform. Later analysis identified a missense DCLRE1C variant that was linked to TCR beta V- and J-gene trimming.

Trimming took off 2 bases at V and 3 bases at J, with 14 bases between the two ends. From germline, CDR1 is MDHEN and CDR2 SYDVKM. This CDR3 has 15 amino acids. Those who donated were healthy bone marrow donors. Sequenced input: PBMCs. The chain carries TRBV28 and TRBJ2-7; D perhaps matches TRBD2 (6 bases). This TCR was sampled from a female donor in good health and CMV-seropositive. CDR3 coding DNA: TGTGCCAGCAGTTTAAGCGGAGGGCGTCGCTACGAGCAGTACTTC. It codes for CASSLSGGRRYEQYF.